This entry concerns a single T cell receptor (beta chain). What this receptor recognizes is not known. The sample holds no much larger clone one base away, and base qualities are not on file. Based on the germline V gene (reference sequence), the CDR1 and CDR2 sequences are SGHAT and FQDESV. The V end gives up 5 bases and the J end 9 bases, leaving 9 bases in the junction not matched to a gene. Including the terminal cysteine and phenylalanine, the CDR3 comprises 15 residues. CDR3 DNA only is kept here, 45 bases in frame from base 1. This specimen belongs to a study of blood T cell repertoires in COVID-19 (dated by TCRdb to between 2020 and 2021). Regarding the complete study: Collaborator samples came from the United States, Italy and Spain and covered acute and convalescent phases of COVID-19. The prospective study material was composed of cDNA or gDNA derived from T cells, B-cell-depleted T cells, or PBMCs. Subjects who had been exposed to COVID-19, were actively infected with it, or had recovered from it provided the deeply sampled blood TCRbeta repertoires that made up the dataset. The repertoires were released in a freely available public database meant as a resource for research on the immune response to SARS-CoV-2. The samples were drawn from the first 160 participants of the ongoing ImmuneRACE study and from under 1,500 subjects provided by 6 global collaborators. Nearly every sample came with metadata listing a de-identified subject ID, COVID-19 status, age in years and sex. Where available, HLA class I and class II types were obtained from metadata supplied by the sample provider rather than from assay-based typing.

Paper-wide results and their limitations: The quantity of clinical and demographic metadata differed by source and by participant and was supplied without curation.

TCRbeta CDR3 regions were amplified from genomic DNA using the immunoSEQ Assay, a bias-controlled multiplex PCR. On the study's bioinformatics: The number of nucleated cells in each sample was estimated by amplification of reference gene primers within the assay. To quantify the absolute abundance of each unique TCRbeta CDR3 rearrangement, sequence reads were collapsed and filtered. For each sample, productive Simpson clonality was calculated by taking the square root of Simpson's diversity index across productive rearrangements. Here the immuneACCESS table is served through TCRdb, limited to in-frame sequences with V and J called. Missing clones are a known gap in these copies; in checked studies unresolved V genes cover under half, and the rest lacks a known reason. The V and J calls and clone size are taken from that table; D and trimming were inferred from the DNA. In this sample the table shows 400,000 to 500,000 clones, roughly 88% of which occur a single time. More than 1.4% of the sample lies in the top ten.

Whole blood was collected in K2EDTA tubes by collaborating institutions according to the institutions' own protocols. For TCRbeta analysis, collaborators shipped samples in one of three forms: frozen whole blood, isolated PBMCs, or DNA extracted from either of those sample types. The sequence links TRBV11-1 to TRBJ2-1; TRBD2 fits 11 bases in the junction. This receptor was identified in a woman in her thirties with active or convalescent COVID-19. Sequencing used peripheral blood. The CDR3 here reads CASSELAGVVGEQFF. The DNA reads as follows: TGTGCCAGCAGCGAACTAGCGGGAGTCGTCGGTGAGCAGTTCTTC.